The 19 T cell receptor beta chains below were found in one sample sequenced in a study of blood T cell repertoires in COVID-19. Method: immunoSEQ multiplex PCR; TCRdb's copy keeps in-frame clones and lacks some. The table lists about 210,000 clones, about 85% of them singletons. Sequenced input: peripheral blood. The receptor source for this set is a man aged 35 to 55 with acute or convalescent COVID-19.

The rearrangement uses TRBV28 and TRBJ2-1; TRBD2 aligns across 12 bases. The CDR3 runs 16 residues. Germline V gene lookup returns CDR1 MDHEN and CDR2 SYDVKM. Trimming at V came to 6 bases and at J to 7 bases, leaving 10 bases not matched to a gene. This chain's CDR3 is CASRSGGLAGQNEQFF. The CDR3 DNA follows: TGTGCCAGCAGGTCCGGTGGACTAGCGGGACAGAATGAGCAGTTCTTC.

The chain recombines TRBV28 with TRBJ2-2; D is perhaps TRBD2 (6 bases). This CDR3 has 13 residues. Germline assignment: CDR1 MDHEN and CDR2 SYDVKM. Trimming shortened V by 6 bases and J by 8 bases, and 13 bases separated the two germline ends. In DNA form, the CDR3 reads TGTGCCAGCAGATACCCCGGAGGGGGGGAGCTGTTTTTT. Its protein is CASRYPGGGELFF.

The rearrangement links TRBV4-1 to TRBJ2-3, with D tentatively TRBD1 (6 bases). The CDR3 totals 14 residues. Trimming shortened V by 3 bases and J by 2 bases, and 9 bases separated the two germline ends. Germline values: CDR1 MGHRA, CDR2 YSYEKL. CDR3 DNA: TGCGCCAGCAGCCATGGACAGCCCACAGATACGCAGTATTTT. Translating it yields CASSHGQPTDTQYF.

The rearrangement joins TRBV6-2 or TRBV6-3 to TRBJ2-7, with no clear D. V dropped 0 bases and J dropped 6 bases, with 6 bases sitting between them. The CDR3 totals 12 residues. The germline CDR1 and CDR2 sequences are MNHEY and SVGEGT. CDR3 nucleotides: TGTGCCAGCAGTTACTCGAGTGGCGAGCAGTACTTC. It yields the protein CASSYSSGEQYF.

This clone was seen just once. The genes are TRBV9 and TRBJ2-1; 11 bases fit TRBD2. Trimming at V came to 3 bases and at J to 4 bases, leaving 9 bases not matched to a gene. This CDR3 has 17 residues. The germline V gene encodes CDR1 SGDLS and CDR2 YYNGEE. CDR3 sequence (DNA): TGTGCCAGCAGCGGCTCTAGCGGGGGGCTCCCTTACAATGAGCAGTTCTTC. Translation: CASSGSSGGLPYNEQFF. Based on the CDR3 plus reference TRBV9 and TRBJ2-1, the full variable domain is DSGVTQTPKHLITATGQRVTLRCSPRSGDLSVYWYQQSLDQGLQFLIQYYNGEERAKGNILERFSAQQFPDLHSELNLSSLELGDSALYFCASSGSSGGLPYNEQFFGPGTRLTVL.

CDR3 bases: TGTGCCACCAGAGACAGCTCCTACAATGAGCAGTTCTTC. Its protein is CATRDSSYNEQFF. V gene TRBV24-1 combines with J gene TRBJ2-1, with TRBD1 as a possible D gene (5 bases). The CDR3 totals 13 residues. V was trimmed by 7 bases and J by 0 bases, leaving 6 bases between them. The germline V gene encodes CDR1 KGHDR and CDR2 SFDVKD.

This sequence joins TRBV29-1 and TRBJ2-3; weak D call: TRBD1 (6 bases). Germline V gene lookup returns CDR1 SQVTM and CDR2 ANQGSEA. The CDR3 is 13 residues long. With 4 bases removed from V and 6 bases from J, the gap between germline ends came to 14 bases. CDR3 DNA: TGCAGCGTTGGACAGGAGGCTCATGATACGCAGTATTTT. Translated: CSVGQEAHDTQYF.

The CDR3 region is CSVGSDGAYEQYF. DNA for the CDR3: TGCAGCGTTGGATCGGACGGGGCCTACGAGCAGTACTTC. The chain uses TRBV29-1 and TRBJ2-7, with a possible D match to TRBD2 (5 bases). Between the trimmed V and J ends, which lost 4 bases and 2 bases, there was a span of 12 bases. CDR3 length: 13 amino acids. CDR1 and CDR2 (germline): SQVTM, ANQGSEA.

V usage is TRBV4-1 and J usage is TRBJ2-5; TRBD2 matches 7 bases. Germline CDR1 is MGHRA and CDR2 is YSYEKL. The CDR3 is made up of 15 amino acids. Trimming at V came to 5 bases and at J to 0 bases, leaving 6 bases not matched to a gene. The CDR3 DNA sequence: TGCGCCAGCAGCGGCCGGGACTACCACCAAGAGACCCAGTACTTC. Protein: CASSGRDYHQETQYF.

This chain uses TRBV7-8 with TRBJ2-1, with TRBD2 as a possible D gene (6 bases). Looked up from germline, CDR1 is SGHVS and CDR2 is FQNEAQ. This CDR3 comprises 15 residues. Trimming took off 0 bases at V and 7 bases at J, with 13 bases between the two ends. The CDR3 coding sequence is TGTGCCAGCAGCTTAGCGGGGGGACGAACGAATGAGCAGTTCTTC. Protein sequence: CASSLAGGRTNEQFF.

A single count supports this clone. The rearrangement uses TRBV11-2 and TRBJ2-1; TRBD2 matches at 11 bases. CDR1 and CDR2 (germline): SGHAT, FQNNGV. The J segment lost 10 bases and the V segment lost 1 base, leaving 3 bases of the junction unmatched. The CDR3 totals 14 residues. The CDR3 nucleotides are TGTGCCAGCAGCTTAGCACTAGCGGGAGTAGAGCAGTTCTTC. This translates into CASSLALAGVEQFF.

The chain combines TRBV5-1 with TRBJ2-5; 7 positions agree with TRBD2. The germline CDR1 and CDR2 sequences are SGHRS and YFSETQ. V lost 2 bases to trimming and J lost 4 bases; unmatched junction nucleotides: 5. The CDR3 has 14 amino acids. CDR3 in DNA: TGCGCCAGCAGCTTTTCGACTAGCAGAGAGACCCAGTACTTC. Its protein product is CASSFSTSRETQYF.

The CDR3 here is CASSPSPGTGEAFF. CDR3 in DNA: TGTGCCAGCAGTCCTAGCCCAGGAACAGGGGAAGCTTTCTTT. This sequence joins TRBV2 and TRBJ1-1; maybe TRBD1 (6 bases). Germline V gives CDR1 SNHLY, CDR2 FYNNEI. The CDR3 has 14 residues. V shed 5 bases and J shed 8 bases, with 18 bases lying between them.

In nucleotides, the CDR3 is TGTGCCAGCAGCTTACCAACAGGAACAACTAATGAAAAACTGTTTTTT. This sequence encodes CASSLPTGTTNEKLFF. The rearrangement links TRBV7-2 to TRBJ1-4, with a tentative D call TRBD1 (5 bases). Germline CDR1 SGHTA, CDR2 FQGNSA. V was pared by 2 bases and J by 0 bases, with 10 bases between. CDR3 length equals 16 residues.

The chain joins TRBV28 to TRBJ2-3, with no clear D. V dropped 2 bases and J dropped 0 bases, with 9 bases sitting between them. This CDR3 region has 15 residues. Germline CDR1 MDHEN, CDR2 SYDVKM. CDR3 amino acids: CASSLPPTSTDTQYF. The CDR3 coding sequence is TGTGCCAGCAGTTTACCACCCACTAGCACAGATACGCAGTATTTT.

The genes are TRBV6-1 and TRBJ2-7, with 9 bases matching TRBD1. J lost 4 bases, V lost 3 bases, and 4 bases had no gene match. This CDR3 is built from 14 residues. The germline V gene encodes CDR1 MNHNS and CDR2 SASEGT. CDR3 coding DNA: TGTGCCAGCAGTGAGGGACAGGGTTTGTACGAGCAGTACTTC. Protein product: CASSEGQGLYEQYF.

The chain joins TRBV5-1 to TRBJ1-2; 8 bases map to TRBD1. J gave up 4 bases and V 4 bases, and 9 bases lay outside the gene matches. Germline V gives CDR1 SGHRS, CDR2 YFSETQ. The CDR3 has 15 amino acids. The CDR3 DNA reads TGCGCCAGCAGCGACCGACAGGGGCCGCGCTATGGCTACACCTTC. This codes for CASSDRQGPRYGYTF.

The chain joins TRBV12-3 or TRBV12-4 to TRBJ1-2; D unresolved. V gave up 10 bases and J gave up 0 bases, with 12 bases separating them. The CDR3 loop spans 13 amino acids. The CDR3 sequence: CATTEGANYGYTF. CDR3 DNA: TGTGCCACCACCGAGGGAGCTAACTATGGCTACACCTTC.

The sample holds one count of this clone. The genes are TRBV27 and TRBJ1-1, with 9 bases that match TRBD1. Germline V gives CDR1 MNHEY, CDR2 SMNVEV (reference sequence). Germline trimming cut 6 bases from V and 4 bases from J; bases unmatched to any gene: 12. The CDR3 is 16 residues long. CDR3 sequence reads: CASSPDSGQGSTEAFF. CDR3 nucleotides: TGTGCCAGCAGCCCAGACTCGGGACAGGGAAGCACTGAAGCTTTCTTT.